This T cell receptor (beta chain) comes out of a study of preoperative IRX-2 immunotherapy in early breast cancer (dated by TCRdb to between 2018 and 2021). The library relied on the immunoSEQ multiplex PCR assay. TCRdb provides this immuneACCESS table in a form limited to in-frame rearrangements. Some clones are lacking; in checked studies, under half of them reflect an unresolved V gene, and why the rest are absent is not known. The sample records about 23,000 clones, 85% to 90% of which are singletons. Of the sample, around 9.5% falls within the top ten clones. The sample's treatment or condition, from its label and the paper: preoperative locoregional IRX-2 cytokine immunotherapy. The samples were obtained from a phase Ib study that tested preoperative, locoregional IRX-2 cytokine immunotherapy designed to prime immune responses. Patients with early-stage breast cancer who were given IRX-2 before surgery served as donors.

Regarding this clone: No cognate antigen has been identified for it. The record has no base qualities; no much larger clone is one base away.

Relative to germline, V is 1 base shorter and J is 0 bases shorter, with 10 bases between their ends. The CDR3, from cysteine to phenylalanine, totals 15 residues. Kept here is only the CDR3 DNA, which spans 45 bases and is read in frame from base 1. The germline V gene provides CDR1 SGHTA and CDR2 FQGNSA. Here the chain combines TRBV7-2 and TRBJ2-7, with the D gene uncertain. This sequence was found in a human donor with breast cancer. Sequences were derived from tumor tissue, sampled after IRX-2 immunotherapy. In nucleotides, the sequence is TGTGCCAGCAGCTTAGGCAGTTTGGGCTCCTACGAGCAGTACTTC. This encodes CASSLGSLGSYEQYF.